This T cell receptor beta chain was sequenced for a study of T-cell reconstitution after alpha-beta-depleted transplantation in children. The germline V gene encodes CDR1 MNHEY and CDR2 SMNVEV (reference sequence). The trim removed 4 bases at V and 5 bases at J, leaving 5 bases unmatched. The CDR3 is made up of 15 amino acids. Library preparation (for TCRbeta) was performed with unique molecular identifiers. TCRdb redid the calling of the PCR reads with MiXCR, one entry per CDR3 protein. The table has about 230,000 distinct CDR3 sequences, around 9.7% seen once. The table lists this clonotype with many counts.

This TCR was sampled from a human donor who donated a stem cell graft to a child with SCID. The chain recombines TRBV27 with TRBJ2-4; TRBD1 matches at 10 bases. The specimen comprised PBMCs from the stem cell graft donor, sampled from the stem cell graft. The CDR3 nucleotides read TGTGCCAGCAGTTCGGACAGGGGGGTACAAAACATTCAGTACTTC. As protein: CASSSDRGVQNIQYF.